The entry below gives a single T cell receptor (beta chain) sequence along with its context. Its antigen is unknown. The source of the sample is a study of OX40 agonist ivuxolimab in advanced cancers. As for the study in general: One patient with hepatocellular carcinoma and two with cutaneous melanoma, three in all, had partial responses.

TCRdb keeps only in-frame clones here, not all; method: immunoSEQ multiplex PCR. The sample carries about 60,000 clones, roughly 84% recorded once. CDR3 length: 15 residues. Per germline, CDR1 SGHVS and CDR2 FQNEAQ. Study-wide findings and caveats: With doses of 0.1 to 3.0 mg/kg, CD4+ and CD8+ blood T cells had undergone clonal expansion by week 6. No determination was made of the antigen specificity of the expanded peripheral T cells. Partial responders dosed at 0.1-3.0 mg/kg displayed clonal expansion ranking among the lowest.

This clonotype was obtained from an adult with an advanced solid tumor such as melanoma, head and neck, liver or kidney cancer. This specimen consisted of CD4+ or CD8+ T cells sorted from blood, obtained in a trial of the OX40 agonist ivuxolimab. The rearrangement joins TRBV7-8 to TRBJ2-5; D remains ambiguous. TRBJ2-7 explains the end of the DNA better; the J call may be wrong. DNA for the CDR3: TGTGCCAGCAGTTCCCGACTTGTCAGCTCCTACGAGCAGTACTTC. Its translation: CASSSRLVSSYEQYF.